These T cell receptor beta chains were read from a single sample in a study of blood T cell repertoires in COVID-19. This table comes from immunoSEQ multiplex PCR, and its TCRdb copy is limited to in-frame clones, with some not included. Of 200,000 or so clones listed, about four fifths are singletons. The sample consisted of PBMCs or T cells enriched from blood (not recorded which). All receptors derive from a woman aged 50 to 60 who had been exposed to COVID-19. The CDR3 runs from the conserved cysteine through the conserved F or W. D genes are given only for firm matches. The size of a clone is reported for some rows only, either as once, few or many, or as a class for expanded clones.

>TRBJ1-1|-|TRBV5-1|-
CASSFTDTEAFF
TGCGCCAGCAGCTTCACAGACACTGAAGCTTTCTTT
>TRBJ2-3|TRBD2|TRBV6-5|-
CASSGSGGVGDTQYF
TGTGCCAGCAGCGGTAGCGGGGGGGTAGGAGATACGCAGTATTTT
>TRBJ1-1|TRBD1|TRBV10-3|-
CAIRGGQGGEAFF
TGTGCCATCAGGGGGGGACAGGGAGGTGAAGCTTTCTTT
>TRBJ2-2|-|TRBV5-1|-
CASSLNPVNTGELFF
TGCGCCAGCAGCTTAAATCCCGTGAACACCGGGGAGCTGTTTTTT
>TRBJ1-5|-|TRBV2|-
CASTPRGGGNQPQHF
TGTGCCAGCACCCCGCGGGGAGGAGGTAATCAGCCCCAGCATTTT
>TRBJ1-2|-|TRBV4-3|-
CASSHRGGGGGGYTF
TGCGCCAGCAGCCACCGCGGGGGAGGCGGGGGTGGCTACACCTTC
>TRBJ2-1|-|TRBV21-1|-
CASSKADGTGMKIHNEQFF
TGTGCCAGCAGCAAAGCAGACGGGACAGGGATGAAGATCCACAATGAGCAGTTCTTC
>TRBJ1-1|-|TRBV3-1/TRBV3-2|-
CASSQVEAEAFF
TGTGCCAGCAGCCAAGTAGAGGCGGAAGCTTTCTTT
>TRBJ2-1|-|TRBV6-5|-
CASSYSGAGTYNEQFF
TGTGCCAGCAGTTACTCCGGTGCAGGCACCTACAATGAGCAGTTCTTC
>TRBJ2-6|-|TRBV6-2/TRBV6-3|once
CASSNPGGSGANVLTF
TGTGCCAGCAGTAATCCCGGGGGCTCTGGGGCCAACGTCCTGACTTTC
>TRBJ2-1|TRBD2|TRBV19|-
CASSRTSGTYNEQFF
TGTGCCAGTAGTAGGACTAGCGGCACCTACAATGAGCAGTTCTTC
>TRBJ2-7|-|TRBV30|-
CAWSGQTYEQYF
TGTGCCTGGAGTGGACAGACCTACGAGCAGTACTTC
>TRBJ2-7|TRBD1|TRBV29-1|once
CSVGTGANEQYF
TGCAGCGTTGGGACAGGGGCGAACGAGCAGTACTTC
>TRBJ1-3|TRBD1|TRBV19|-
CASRQGEGFTGNTIYF
TGTGCCAGCAGACAGGGCGAGGGATTTACTGGAAACACCATATATTTT
>TRBJ2-7|TRBD2|TRBV30|-
CAWGTSAAYEQYF
TGTGCCTGGGGGACTAGCGCAGCCTACGAGCAGTACTTC
>TRBJ1-5|TRBD1|TRBV6-1|few
CASSAKPGQGTHQPQHF
TGTGCCAGCAGTGCCAAACCGGGACAGGGAACGCACCAGCCCCAGCATTTT
>TRBJ1-1|-|TRBV5-1|few
CASSPDPVGRTEAFF
TGCGCCAGCAGCCCAGACCCGGTGGGGAGGACTGAAGCTTTCTTT
>TRBJ2-1|-|TRBV12-3/TRBV12-4|few
CASSSELYNEQFF
TGTGCCAGCAGTTCCGAACTTTACAATGAGCAGTTCTTC
>TRBJ1-3|-|TRBV4-1|-
CASSPHQGSGNTIYF
TGCGCCAGCAGCCCCCATCAGGGGTCTGGAAACACCATATATTTT
>TRBJ2-7|TRBD1|TRBV18|-
CASAGDRGDEQYF
TGTGCCAGCGCCGGAGACAGGGGAGACGAGCAGTACTTC
>TRBJ2-7|-|TRBV5-1|-
CASIPLAGSGEQYF
TGCGCCAGCATACCTCTGGCAGGATCTGGAGAGCAGTACTTC
>TRBJ1-4|-|TRBV12-3/TRBV12-4|-
CASSLREKLFF
TGTGCCAGCAGTTTGCGTGAAAAACTGTTTTTT